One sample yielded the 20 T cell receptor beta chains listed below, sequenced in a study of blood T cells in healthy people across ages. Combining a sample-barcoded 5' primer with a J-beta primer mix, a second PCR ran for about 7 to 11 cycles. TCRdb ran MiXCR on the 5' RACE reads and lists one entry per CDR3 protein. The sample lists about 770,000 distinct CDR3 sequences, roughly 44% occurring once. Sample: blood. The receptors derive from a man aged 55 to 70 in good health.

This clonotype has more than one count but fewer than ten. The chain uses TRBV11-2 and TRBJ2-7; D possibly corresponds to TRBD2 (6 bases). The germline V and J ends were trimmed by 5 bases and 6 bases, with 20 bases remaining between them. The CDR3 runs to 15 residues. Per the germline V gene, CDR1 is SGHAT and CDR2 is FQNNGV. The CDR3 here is CASSRRGGQMSEQYF. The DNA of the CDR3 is TGTGCCAGCAGCCGGAGGGGCGGGCAGATGTCCGAGCAGTACTTC.

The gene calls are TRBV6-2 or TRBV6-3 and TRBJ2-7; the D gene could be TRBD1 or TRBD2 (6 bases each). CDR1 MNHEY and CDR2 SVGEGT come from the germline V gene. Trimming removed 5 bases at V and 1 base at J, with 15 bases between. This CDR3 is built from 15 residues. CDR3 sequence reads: CASSRRGDLSYEQYF. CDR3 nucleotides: TGTGCCAGCAGTCGGAGGGGGGACTTGTCCTACGAGCAGTACTTC.

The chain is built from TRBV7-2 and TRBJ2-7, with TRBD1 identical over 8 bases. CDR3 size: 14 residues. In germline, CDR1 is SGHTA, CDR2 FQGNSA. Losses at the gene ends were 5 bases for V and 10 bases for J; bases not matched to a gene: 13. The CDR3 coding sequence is TGTGCCAGCAGCCCCGGACAGGGTTTGTTTACCCAGTACTTC. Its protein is CASSPGQGLFTQYF.

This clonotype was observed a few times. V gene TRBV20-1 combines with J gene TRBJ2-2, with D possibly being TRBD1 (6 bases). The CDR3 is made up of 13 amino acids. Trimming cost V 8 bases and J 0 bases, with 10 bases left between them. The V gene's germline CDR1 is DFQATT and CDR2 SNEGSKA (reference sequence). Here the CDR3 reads CSLRGTNTGELFF. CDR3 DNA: TGCAGTTTAAGGGGGACGAACACCGGGGAGCTGTTTTTT.

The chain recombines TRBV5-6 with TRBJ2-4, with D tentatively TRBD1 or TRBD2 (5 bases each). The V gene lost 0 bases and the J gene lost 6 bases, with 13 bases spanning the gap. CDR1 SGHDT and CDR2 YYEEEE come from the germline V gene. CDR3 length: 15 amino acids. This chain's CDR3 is CASSLVGGSGNIQYF. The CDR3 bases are TGTGCCAGCAGCTTGGTTGGGGGTTCGGGAAACATTCAGTACTTC.

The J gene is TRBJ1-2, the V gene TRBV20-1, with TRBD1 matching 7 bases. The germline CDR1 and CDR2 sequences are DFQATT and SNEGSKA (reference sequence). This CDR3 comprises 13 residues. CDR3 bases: TGCAGGCCGTGGGACAGCATGGACTATGGCTACACCTTC. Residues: CRPWDSMDYGYTF.

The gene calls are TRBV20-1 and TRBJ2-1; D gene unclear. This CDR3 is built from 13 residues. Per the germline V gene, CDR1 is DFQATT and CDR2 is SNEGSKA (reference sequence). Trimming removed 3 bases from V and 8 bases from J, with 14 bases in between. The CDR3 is CSASAARTYEQFF. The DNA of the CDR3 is TGCAGTGCTAGCGCGGCTCGAACCTATGAGCAGTTCTTC.

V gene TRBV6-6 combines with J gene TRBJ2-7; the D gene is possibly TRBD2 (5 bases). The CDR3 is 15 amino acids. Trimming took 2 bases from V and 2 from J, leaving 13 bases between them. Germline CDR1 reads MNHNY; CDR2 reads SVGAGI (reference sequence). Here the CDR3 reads CASSYNGPRAYEQYF. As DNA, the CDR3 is TGTGCCAGCAGTTACAACGGCCCGAGGGCCTACGAGCAGTACTTC.

The CDR3 spells CASSYPGRGLRNQPQHF. CDR3 DNA sequence: TGTGCCAGCAGTTACCCCGGGAGGGGTTTAAGGAATCAGCCCCAGCATTTT. The chain employs TRBV6-2 or TRBV6-3 and TRBJ1-5; the D gene is possibly TRBD1 (5 bases). V was clipped by 2 bases and J by 4 bases, with 18 bases between them. The CDR3 has 17 amino acids. Germline lookup yields CDR1 MNHEY and CDR2 SVGEGT.

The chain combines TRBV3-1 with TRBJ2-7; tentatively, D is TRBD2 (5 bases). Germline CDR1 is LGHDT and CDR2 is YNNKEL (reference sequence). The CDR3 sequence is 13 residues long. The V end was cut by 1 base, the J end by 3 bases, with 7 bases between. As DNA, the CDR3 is TGTGCCAGCAGCCAAGTCCGGGACTACGAGCAGTACTTC. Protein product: CASSQVRDYEQYF.

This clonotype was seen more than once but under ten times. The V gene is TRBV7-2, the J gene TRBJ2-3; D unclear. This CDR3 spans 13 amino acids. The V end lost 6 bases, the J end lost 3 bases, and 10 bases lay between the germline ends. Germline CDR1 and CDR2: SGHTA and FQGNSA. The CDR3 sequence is CASRPRLTDTQYF. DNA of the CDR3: TGTGCCAGCAGACCGAGGTTAACAGATACGCAGTATTTT.

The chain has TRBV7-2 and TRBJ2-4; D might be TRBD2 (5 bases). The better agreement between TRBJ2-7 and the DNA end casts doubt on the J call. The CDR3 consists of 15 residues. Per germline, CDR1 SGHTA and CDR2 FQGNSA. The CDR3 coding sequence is TGTGCCAGCAGCACCTCGGCCGGATTGGAGGTCGAGCAGTACTTC. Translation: CASSTSAGLEVEQYF.

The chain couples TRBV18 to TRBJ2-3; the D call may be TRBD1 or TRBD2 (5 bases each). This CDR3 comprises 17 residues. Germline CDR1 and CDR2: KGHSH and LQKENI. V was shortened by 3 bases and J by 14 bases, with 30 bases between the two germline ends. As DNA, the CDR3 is TGTGCCAGCTCACCGGAACTAGGGGCGATAGGACACAGATACGCGTATTTT. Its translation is CASSPELGAIGHRYAYF.

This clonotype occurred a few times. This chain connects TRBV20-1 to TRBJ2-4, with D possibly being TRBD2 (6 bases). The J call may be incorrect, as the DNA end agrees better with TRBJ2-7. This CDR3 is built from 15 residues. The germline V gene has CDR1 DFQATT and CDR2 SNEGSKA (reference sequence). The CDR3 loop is CSARDGRGEAYEQYF. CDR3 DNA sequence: TGCAGTGCTAGAGATGGGCGGGGTGAAGCGTACGAGCAGTACTTC.

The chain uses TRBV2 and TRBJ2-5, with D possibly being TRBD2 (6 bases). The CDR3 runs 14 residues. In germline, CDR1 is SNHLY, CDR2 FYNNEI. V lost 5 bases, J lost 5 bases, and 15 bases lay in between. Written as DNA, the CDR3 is TGTGCCAGCAGTATGAGGAGGGCAAGCGAGACCCAGTACTTC. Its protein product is CASSMRRASETQYF.

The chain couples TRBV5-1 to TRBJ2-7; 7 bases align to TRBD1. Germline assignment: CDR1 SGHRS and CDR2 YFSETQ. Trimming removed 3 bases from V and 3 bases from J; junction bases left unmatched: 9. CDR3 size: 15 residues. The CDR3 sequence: CASSYTGQPVYEQYF. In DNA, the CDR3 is TGCGCCAGCAGCTACACGGGACAGCCCGTCTACGAGCAGTACTTC. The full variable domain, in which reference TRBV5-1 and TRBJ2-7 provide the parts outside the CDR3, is KAGVTQTPRYLIKTRGQQVTLSCSPISGHRSVSWYQQTPGQGLQFLFEYFSETQRNKGNFPGRFSGRQFSNSRSEMNVSTLELGDSALYLCASSYTGQPVYEQYFGPGTRLTVT.

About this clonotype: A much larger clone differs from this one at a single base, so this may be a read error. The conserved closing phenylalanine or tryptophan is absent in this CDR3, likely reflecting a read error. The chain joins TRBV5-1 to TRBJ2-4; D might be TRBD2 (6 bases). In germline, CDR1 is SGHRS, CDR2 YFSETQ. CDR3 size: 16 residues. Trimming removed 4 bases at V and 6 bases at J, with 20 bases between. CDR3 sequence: CASSRTIGGSGNIQYL. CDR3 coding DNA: TGCGCCAGCAGCCGGACCATCGGAGGGTCCGGAAACATTCAGTACTTG.

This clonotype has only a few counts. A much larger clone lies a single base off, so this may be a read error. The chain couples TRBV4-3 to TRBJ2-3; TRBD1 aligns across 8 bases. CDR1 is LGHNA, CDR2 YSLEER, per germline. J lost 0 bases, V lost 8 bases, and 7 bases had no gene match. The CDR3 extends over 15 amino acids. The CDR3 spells CASGPRDRSTDTQYF. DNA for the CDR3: TGCGCCAGCGGCCCTCGGGACAGGAGCACAGATACGCAGTATTTT.

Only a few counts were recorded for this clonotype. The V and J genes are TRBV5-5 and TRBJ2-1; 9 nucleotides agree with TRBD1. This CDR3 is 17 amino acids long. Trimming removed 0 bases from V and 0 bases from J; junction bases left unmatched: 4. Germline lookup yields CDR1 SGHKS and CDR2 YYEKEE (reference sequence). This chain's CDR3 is CASSLGYRGLSYNEQFF. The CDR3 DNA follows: TGTGCCAGCAGCTTGGGCTACAGGGGGCTCTCCTACAATGAGCAGTTCTTC.

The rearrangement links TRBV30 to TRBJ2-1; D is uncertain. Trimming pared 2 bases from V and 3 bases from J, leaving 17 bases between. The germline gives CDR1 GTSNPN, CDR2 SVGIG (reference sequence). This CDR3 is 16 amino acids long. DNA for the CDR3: TGTGCCTGGAGTTCCGGGCCCCCGACGGGCTACAATGAGCAGTTCTTC. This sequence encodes CAWSSGPPTGYNEQFF.